This TCR beta chain was sequenced during a study of CD8 T cells in Susac syndrome. Study context: Blood was drawn from patients with Susac syndrome. At that point, they were therapy-naive, on corticosteroids, or on intravenous immunoglobulin alone.

V lost 3 bases and J 4 bases, leaving 15 bases between the germline ends. Germline CDR1 reads KGHSH; CDR2 reads LQKENI. This CDR3 has 16 amino acids. Random hexamers were used to reverse transcribe 0.5 to 1 ug of RNA. TCRdb reprocessed the immunoSEQ multiplex PCR reads with MiXCR, giving one entry per CDR3 protein. Of over 150,000 distinct CDR3 sequences in the sample, just under 95% are singletons; the top ten hold around 0.1%. Sequencing of TCR beta was performed on blood CD8+ T cells and on blood CD4+ T cells. Negative isolation was used for CD8+ and CD4+ T cells and FACS enrichment for TEMRA cells.

The sequenced sample was CD4+ T cells from PBMCs. The chain is built from TRBV18 and TRBJ2-2; D remains unclear. The sequence was obtained from a human donor with Susac syndrome. The CDR3: CASSPVAPEFTGELFF. The CDR3 DNA sequence: TGTGCCAGCTCACCGGTGGCGCCAGAATTCACCGGGGAGCTGTTTTTT.